This T cell receptor (beta chain) was retrieved from a study of CD8 T cells in ankylosing spondylitis. CDR3 length: 13 residues. Germline CDR1 and CDR2: SEHNR and FQNEAQ (reference sequence). The V end lost 2 bases, the J end lost 8 bases, and 12 bases lay between the germline ends. A few counts support this clonotype. Its antigen is unknown. TCRdb reprocessed the 5' RACE reads via MiXCR and lists one record per CDR3 protein. The table lists around 300,000 distinct CDR3 sequences, less than 25% of them singletons. General study points: Disease-linked clones, CD8+, were relatively rare in peripheral blood. It was reported that disease-linked clones were significantly enriched in matched ankylosing spondylitis synovial fluid. In the blood and synovial fluid of reactive arthritis, some motif variants had been previously reported. The study identified a TCR beta motif of seven or eight highly homologous variants that appeared characteristic of ankylosing spondylitis blood.

The sequencing input was blood, either unsorted or a sorted T cell fraction (not recorded which). This chain joins TRBV7-9 and TRBJ1-2, with D perhaps matching TRBD1 (5 bases). The clonotype comes from a female donor with ankylosing spondylitis or in good health (not recorded which). CDR3 nucleotides: TGTGCCAGCAGCTTAACGCAGGGCGTGGGCTACACCTTC. As protein: CASSLTQGVGYTF.